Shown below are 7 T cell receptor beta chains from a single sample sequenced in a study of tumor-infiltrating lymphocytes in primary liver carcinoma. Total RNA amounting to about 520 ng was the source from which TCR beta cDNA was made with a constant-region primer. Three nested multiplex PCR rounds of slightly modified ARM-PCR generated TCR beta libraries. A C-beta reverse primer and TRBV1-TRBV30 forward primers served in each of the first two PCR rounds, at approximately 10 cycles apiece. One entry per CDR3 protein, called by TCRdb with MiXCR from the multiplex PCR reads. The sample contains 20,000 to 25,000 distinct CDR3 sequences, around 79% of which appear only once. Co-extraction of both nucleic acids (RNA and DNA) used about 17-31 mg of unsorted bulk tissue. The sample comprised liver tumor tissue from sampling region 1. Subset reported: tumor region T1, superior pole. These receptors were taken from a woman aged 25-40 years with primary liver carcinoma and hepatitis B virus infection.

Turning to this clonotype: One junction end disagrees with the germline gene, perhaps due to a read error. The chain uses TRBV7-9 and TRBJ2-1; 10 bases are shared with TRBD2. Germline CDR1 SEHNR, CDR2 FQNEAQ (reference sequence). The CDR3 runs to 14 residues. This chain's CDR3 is CASNLDLAGEMQFF. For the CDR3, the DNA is TGCGCCAGCAACTTAGATCTAGCGGGAGAGATGCAGTTCTTC.

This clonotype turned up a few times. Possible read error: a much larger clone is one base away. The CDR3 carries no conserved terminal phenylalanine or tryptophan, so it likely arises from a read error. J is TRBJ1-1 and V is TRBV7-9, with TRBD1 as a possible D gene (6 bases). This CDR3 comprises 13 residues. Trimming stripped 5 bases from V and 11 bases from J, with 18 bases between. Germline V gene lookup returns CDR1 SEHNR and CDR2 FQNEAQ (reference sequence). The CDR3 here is CASSPGGGARAFL. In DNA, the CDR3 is TGTGCCAGCAGCCCCGGGGGGGGGGCTCGGGCTTTCTTA.

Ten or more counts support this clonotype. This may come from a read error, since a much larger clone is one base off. CDR3 sequence: CASSHHFRLELFF. The CDR3 DNA sequence: TGTGCCAGCAGTCATCACTTCCGACTAGAGCTGTTCTTC. This chain connects TRBV12-3 or TRBV12-4 to TRBJ2-1; tentatively, D is TRBD2 (6 bases). The CDR3 runs to 13 residues.

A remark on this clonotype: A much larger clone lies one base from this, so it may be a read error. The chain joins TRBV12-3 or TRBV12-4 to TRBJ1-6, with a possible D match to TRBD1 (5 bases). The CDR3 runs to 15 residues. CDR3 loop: CASSSTTVRNSPLLF. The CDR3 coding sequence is TGTGCCAGCAGTTCCACGACAGTGCGTAATTCACCCCTCCTCTTT.

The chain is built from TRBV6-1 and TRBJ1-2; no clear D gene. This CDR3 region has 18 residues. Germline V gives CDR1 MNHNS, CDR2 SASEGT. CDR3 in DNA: TGTGCTAGCGGTGAATGGTTCCTGCTCCTTAGATCTAACTATGGCTACACCTTC. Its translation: CASGEWFLLLRSNYGYTF.

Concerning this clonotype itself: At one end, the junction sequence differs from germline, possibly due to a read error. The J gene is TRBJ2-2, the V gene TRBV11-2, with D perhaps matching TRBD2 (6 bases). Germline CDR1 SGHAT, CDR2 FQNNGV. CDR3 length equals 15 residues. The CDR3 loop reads CVSSLDRTVTGGLFF. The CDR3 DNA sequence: TGTGTCAGCAGCTTAGACCGGACTGTAACCGGGGGGCTGTTTTTT.

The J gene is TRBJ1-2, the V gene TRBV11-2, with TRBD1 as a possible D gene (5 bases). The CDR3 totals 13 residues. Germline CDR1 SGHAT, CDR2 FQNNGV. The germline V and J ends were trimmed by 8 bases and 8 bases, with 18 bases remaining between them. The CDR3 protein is CASAQGGGEGYTF. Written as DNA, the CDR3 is TGTGCCAGCGCTCAGGGCGGGGGTGAAGGCTACACCTTC.